This T cell receptor (beta chain) was identified during a study of cytomegalovirus exposure and HLA in healthy donors. Whole-study context: The approximately 130 validation repertoires matched the 666 first-cohort repertoires in platform, a later analysis reported. Notes on the study in general: Reports described diagnosis of cytomegalovirus status by the classifier as highly specific and sensitive. There were 150 to 200 TCR beta chains listed as cytomegalovirus-associated.

The CDR3 is made up of 15 amino acids. The germline CDR1 and CDR2 sequences are MDHEN and SYDVKM. With 8 bases clipped from V and 5 bases from J, the junction kept 14 bases outside the gene matches. The repertoire was sequenced with immunoSEQ multiplex PCR; TCRdb's copy has only in-frame clones and lacks some. This sample has a few hundred thousand clones, with approximately 90% found just once. This clone appeared once. The antigen is undetermined. The origin of this receptor is a woman aged 18-29 years in good health and CMV-seronegative. Specimen: PBMCs. The V gene is TRBV28, the J gene TRBJ2-7; 8 positions match TRBD2. CDR3 coding DNA: TGTGCCAGCCGAAAAGGTTCCGGGACTAGTCACGAGCAGTACTTC. The encoded protein is CASRKGSGTSHEQYF.